The 13 T cell receptor beta chains given below trace back to one sample, sequenced in a study of T cells after yellow fever vaccination. Each CDR3 protein is one row after TCRdb ran MiXCR on the 5' RACE reads. The table has about 510,000 distinct CDR3 sequences, 21% seen once. This specimen was PBMCs, taken more than 20 days after the first yellow fever vaccination. The receptors stem from a man aged 18 to 29 who received the YFV17D yellow fever vaccine.

This clonotype has more than one count but fewer than ten. The V gene is TRBV6-1, the J gene TRBJ2-2, with 8 nucleotides matching TRBD2. V lost 6 bases, J lost 4 bases, and 4 bases stayed unmatched. In germline, CDR1 is MNHNS, CDR2 SASEGT. The CDR3 loop spans 14 amino acids. The CDR3, as DNA: TGTGCCAGCAGACGCGGGGGGCCCACCGGGGAGCTGTTTTTT. It specifies CASRRGGPTGELFF.

In this sample, this clonotype turned up a few times. The CDR3 here is CAIRSTGHHPYEQYF. The DNA of the CDR3 is TGTGCCATCAGGAGCACGGGACATCACCCCTACGAGCAGTACTTC. The chain is built from TRBV6-2 or TRBV6-3 and TRBJ2-7; D might be TRBD1 (6 bases). Trimming took 10 bases from V and 2 from J, leaving 21 bases between them. This CDR3 is built from 15 residues. Germline-derived CDR1 and CDR2 are MNHEY and SVGEGT.

The chain links TRBV6-1 to TRBJ1-5, with D hard to call. From germline, CDR1 is MNHNS and CDR2 SASEGT. This CDR3 contains 13 residues. Trimming pared 6 bases from V and 4 bases from J, leaving 10 bases between. The CDR3 is CASRFRVNQPQHF. For the CDR3, the DNA is TGTGCCAGCAGGTTTAGGGTGAATCAGCCCCAGCATTTT.

This clonotype appeared a few times. The rearrangement joins TRBV5-6 to TRBJ1-1; D uncertain. Looked up from germline, CDR1 is SGHDT and CDR2 is YYEEEE. Trimming removed 1 base from V and 4 bases from J, with 8 bases in between. The CDR3 runs to 13 residues. This CDR3 is CASSLMSGTEAFF. The CDR3 DNA follows: TGTGCCAGCAGCTTGATGTCGGGCACTGAAGCTTTCTTT.

This sequence joins TRBV5-1 and TRBJ1-2; D is perhaps TRBD1 (6 bases). The V end was cut by 4 bases, the J end by 0 bases, with 10 bases between. CDR1 is SGHRS, CDR2 YFSETQ, per germline. This CDR3 spans 14 amino acids. The chain's CDR3 is CASSVGQANYGYTF. CDR3 bases: TGCGCCAGCAGCGTGGGACAAGCTAACTATGGCTACACCTTC.

This chain connects TRBV5-1 to TRBJ2-3; unclear D gene. Germline values: CDR1 SGHRS, CDR2 YFSETQ. Trimming removed 0 bases from V and 0 bases from J, with 11 bases in between. The CDR3 runs to 16 residues. CDR3 in DNA: TGCGCCAGCAGCTTGGCTGGGCAGATTAGCACAGATACGCAGTATTTT. Amino acid sequence: CASSLAGQISTDTQYF.

The chain couples TRBV7-2 to TRBJ1-1, with 7 bases that match TRBD1. The ends lost 5 bases at V and 6 bases at J; junction bases unmatched: 9. Germline V lookup: CDR1 SGHTA, CDR2 FQGNSA. The CDR3 contains 14 residues. The DNA for the CDR3 is TGTGCCAGCAGCCATATCAACAGGGGCCCTGAAGCTTTCTTT. Protein: CASSHINRGPEAFF.

The sample holds a few counts of this clonotype. The CDR3 DNA follows: TGTGCCACCAGTGATGTGGACAGGGGCGGAGATACGCAGTATTTT. It codes for CATSDVDRGGDTQYF. This sequence joins TRBV24-1 and TRBJ2-3; 9 bases match TRBD1. Germline CDR1 KGHDR, CDR2 SFDVKD. V dropped 3 bases and J dropped 5; count of bases not matched to a gene: 5. The CDR3 consists of 15 residues.

The chain recombines TRBV6-2 or TRBV6-3 with TRBJ2-7; 9 bases are a match to TRBD2. J was trimmed by 6 bases and V by 9 bases; bases with no gene match: 6. The CDR3 length is 12 residues. Germline CDR1 reads MNHEY; CDR2 reads SVGEGT. Here the CDR3 reads CASSGTSFEQYF. In nucleotides, the CDR3 is TGTGCCAGTTCCGGGACTAGCTTCGAGCAGTACTTC.

The CDR3 sequence: CASNFLVGLTDTQYF. The CDR3 DNA sequence: TGTGCCTCGAATTTTCTAGTTGGGCTCACAGATACGCAGTATTTT. This rearrangement joins TRBV30 to TRBJ2-3; D not resolved. CDR1 and CDR2 from the germline V gene are GTSNPN and SVGIG (reference sequence). Trimming took 7 bases from V and 2 from J, leaving 19 bases between them. This CDR3 is built from 15 residues.

In the case of this clonotype: At one end the junction does not follow the germline gene, possibly because of a read error. The rearrangement joins TRBV6-1 to TRBJ2-1, with TRBD1 matching 9 bases. The CDR3 has 14 residues. In germline, CDR1 is MNHNS, CDR2 SASEGT. The CDR3 region is CASSDRGYYNELFF. Written as DNA, the CDR3 is TGTGCCAGCAGCGACAGGGGGTACTACAATGAGCTGTTCTTC.

In its sample, this clonotype was seen many times. This chain uses TRBV6-7 with TRBJ2-5, with D maybe TRBD1 (5 bases). TRBV6-7 is filed as an ORF, its function uncertain. V gave up 5 bases and J gave up 1 base, with 8 bases separating them. This CDR3 comprises 13 residues. The CDR3 bases are TGTGCCAGCAGTGTAGACAGCCAAGAGACCCAGTACTTC. Amino acid sequence: CASSVDSQETQYF.

The J gene is TRBJ1-1, the V gene TRBV20-1; no firm D call. Germline V CDR1 and CDR2: DFQATT, SNEGSKA (reference sequence). Trimming removed 2 bases at V and 3 bases at J, with 4 bases between. This CDR3 has 11 residues. The DNA of the CDR3 is TGCAGTGCTAGAAGCGACACTGAAGCTTTCTTT. This sequence encodes CSARSDTEAFF.